This T cell receptor beta chain is drawn from a study of T cells in Graves' hyperthyroidism and ophthalmopathy. Whole-study results and caveats: Ophthalmopathy was separated from stable hyperthyroidism by a 13 V-J model.

This CDR3 region has 15 residues. J gave up 6 bases and V 5 bases, and 3 bases lay outside the gene matches. CDR1 and CDR2 (germline): PRHDT, FYEKMQ (reference sequence). TCR beta CDR3 regions were amplified from RNA. In the first-round RT-PCR of the TCR CDR3, the HTBI primer set was used. One entry per CDR3 protein, called by TCRdb with MiXCR from the multiplex PCR reads. The sample yields about 98,000 distinct CDR3 sequences, roughly 40% seen once. As for this clonotype: The antigen is undetermined.

V is TRBV13 and J is TRBJ1-6; the match to TRBD1 covers 11 bases. The TCR sequence derives from a woman under 40 with Graves' hyperthyroidism. The specimen sequenced was peripheral blood or thyroid tissue (not recorded which). As DNA, the CDR3 is TGTGCCAGCAGCGTCGGGACAGGGGGTAATTCACCCCTCCACTTT. Its translation is CASSVGTGGNSPLHF.